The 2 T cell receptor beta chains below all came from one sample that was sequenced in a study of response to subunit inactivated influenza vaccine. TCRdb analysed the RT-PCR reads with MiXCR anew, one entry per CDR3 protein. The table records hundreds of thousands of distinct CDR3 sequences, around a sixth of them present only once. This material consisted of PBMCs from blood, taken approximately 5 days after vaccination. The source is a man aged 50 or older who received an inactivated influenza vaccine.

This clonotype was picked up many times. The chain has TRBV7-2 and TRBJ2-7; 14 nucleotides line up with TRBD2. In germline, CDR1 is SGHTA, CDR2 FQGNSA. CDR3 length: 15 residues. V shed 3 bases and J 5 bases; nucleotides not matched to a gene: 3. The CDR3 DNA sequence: TGTGCCAGCAGCTTCAGACTAGCGGGAGGGCACGAGCAGTACTTC. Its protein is CASSFRLAGGHEQYF.

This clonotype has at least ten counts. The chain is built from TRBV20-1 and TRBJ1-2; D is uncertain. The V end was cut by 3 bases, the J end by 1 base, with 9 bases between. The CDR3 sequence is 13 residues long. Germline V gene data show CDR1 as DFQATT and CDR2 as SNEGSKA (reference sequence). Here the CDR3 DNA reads TGCAGTGCTAGTAGCGGGAATAACTATGGCTACACCTTC. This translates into CSASSGNNYGYTF.